This TCR beta chain was sequenced in a study of T cell changes during pregnancy in multiple sclerosis. Here immunoSEQ multiplex PCR was the method, and the copy in TCRdb shows in-frame clones only, minus some. The sample records tens of thousands of clones, approximately 85% being singletons. Germline CDR1 is SGHRS and CDR2 is YFSETQ. The CDR3 loop spans 14 amino acids. With V trimmed by 4 bases and J by 7 bases, 4 bases remained unmatched. This clone appeared a single time. The same CDR3 arises from other DNA sequences in this sample as well. This receptor was taken from a female donor with multiple sclerosis, enrolled in a pregnancy study. The V call is TRBV5-1, the J call TRBJ2-1, with TRBD2 identical over 11 bases. The specimen comprised peripheral blood, sampled in the first trimester of pregnancy. The DNA of the CDR3 is TGCGCCAGCAGCCCGGGGACTAGCGGAAATGAGCAGTTCTTC. It codes for CASSPGTSGNEQFF.